This TCR beta chain was identified during a study of blood T cell repertoires in COVID-19. About the research overall: Some COVID-19 samples were acute and others convalescent; all came from the United States, Italy and Spain. From T cells, B-cell-depleted T cells, or PBMCs came the material, which was cDNA or gDNA.

Study processing details: By means of reference gene primer amplification, nucleated cell counts were estimated. Sequenced by immunoSEQ multiplex PCR; TCRdb stores in-frame clones only, minus some. V and J calls and clone size follow that table, whereas D and trimming were derived from the DNA. The table records tens of thousands of clones, approximately 79% of them present only once. The CDR3 runs 15 residues. With 6 bases clipped from V and 4 bases from J, the junction kept 7 bases outside the gene matches. CDR1 SEHNR and CDR2 FQNEAQ come from the germline V gene (reference sequence). The chain carries TRBV7-9 and TRBJ1-4, with TRBD1 identical over 8 bases. This clonotype originated in a human donor with acute or convalescent COVID-19. The donor label of this sample is uncertain. The specimen was peripheral blood. Written as DNA, the CDR3 is TGTGCCAGCAGTTCCCGGGACAGGCTTAATGAAAAACTGTTTTTT. Amino acids: CASSSRDRLNEKLFF.